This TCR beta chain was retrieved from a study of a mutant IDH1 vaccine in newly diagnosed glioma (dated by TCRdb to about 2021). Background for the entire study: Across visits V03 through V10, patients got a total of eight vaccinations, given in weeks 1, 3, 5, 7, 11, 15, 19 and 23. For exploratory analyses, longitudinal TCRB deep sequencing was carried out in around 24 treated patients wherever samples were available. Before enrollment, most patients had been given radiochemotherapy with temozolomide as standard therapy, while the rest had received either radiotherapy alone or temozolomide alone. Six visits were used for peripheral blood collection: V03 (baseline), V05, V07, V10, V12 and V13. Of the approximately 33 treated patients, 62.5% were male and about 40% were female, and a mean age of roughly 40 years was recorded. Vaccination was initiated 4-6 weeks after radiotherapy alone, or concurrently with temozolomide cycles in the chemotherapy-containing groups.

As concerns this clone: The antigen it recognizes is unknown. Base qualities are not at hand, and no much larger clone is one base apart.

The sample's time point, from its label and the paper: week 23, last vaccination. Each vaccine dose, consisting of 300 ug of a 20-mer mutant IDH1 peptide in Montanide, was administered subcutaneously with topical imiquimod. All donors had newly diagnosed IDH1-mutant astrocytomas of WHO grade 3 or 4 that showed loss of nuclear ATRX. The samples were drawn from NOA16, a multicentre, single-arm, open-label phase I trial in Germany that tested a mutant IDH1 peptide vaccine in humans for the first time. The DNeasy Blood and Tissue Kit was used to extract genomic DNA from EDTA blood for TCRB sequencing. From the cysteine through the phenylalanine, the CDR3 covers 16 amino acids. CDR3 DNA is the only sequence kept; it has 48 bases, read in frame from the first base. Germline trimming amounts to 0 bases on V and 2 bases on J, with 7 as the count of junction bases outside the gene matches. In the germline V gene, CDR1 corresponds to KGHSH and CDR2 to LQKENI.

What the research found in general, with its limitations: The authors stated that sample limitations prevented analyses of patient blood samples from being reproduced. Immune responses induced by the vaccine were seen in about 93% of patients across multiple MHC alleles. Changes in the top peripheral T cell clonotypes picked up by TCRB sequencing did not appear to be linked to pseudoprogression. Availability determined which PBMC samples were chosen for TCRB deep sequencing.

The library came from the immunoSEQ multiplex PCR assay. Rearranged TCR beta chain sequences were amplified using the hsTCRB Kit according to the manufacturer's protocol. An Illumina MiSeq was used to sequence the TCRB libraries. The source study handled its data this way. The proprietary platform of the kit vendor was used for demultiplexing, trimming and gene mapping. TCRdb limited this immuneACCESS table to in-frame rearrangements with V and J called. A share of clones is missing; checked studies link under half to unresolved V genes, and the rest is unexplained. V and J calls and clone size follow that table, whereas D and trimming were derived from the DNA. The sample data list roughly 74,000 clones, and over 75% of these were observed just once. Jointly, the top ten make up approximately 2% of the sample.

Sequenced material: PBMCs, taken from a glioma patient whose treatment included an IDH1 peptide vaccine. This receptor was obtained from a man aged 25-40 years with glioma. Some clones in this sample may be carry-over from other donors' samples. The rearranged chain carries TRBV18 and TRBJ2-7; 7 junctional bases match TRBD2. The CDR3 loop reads CASSPPQGLQTYEQYF. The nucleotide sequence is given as TGTGCCAGCTCACCACCCCAGGGACTACAAACCTACGAGCAGTACTTC. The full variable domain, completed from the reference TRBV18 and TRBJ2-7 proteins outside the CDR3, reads NAGVMQNPRHLVRRRGQEARLRCSPMKGHSHVYWYRQLPEEGLKFMVYLQKENIIDESGMPKERFSAEFPKEGPSILRIQQVVRGDSAAYFCASSPPQGLQTYEQYFGPGTRLTVT.